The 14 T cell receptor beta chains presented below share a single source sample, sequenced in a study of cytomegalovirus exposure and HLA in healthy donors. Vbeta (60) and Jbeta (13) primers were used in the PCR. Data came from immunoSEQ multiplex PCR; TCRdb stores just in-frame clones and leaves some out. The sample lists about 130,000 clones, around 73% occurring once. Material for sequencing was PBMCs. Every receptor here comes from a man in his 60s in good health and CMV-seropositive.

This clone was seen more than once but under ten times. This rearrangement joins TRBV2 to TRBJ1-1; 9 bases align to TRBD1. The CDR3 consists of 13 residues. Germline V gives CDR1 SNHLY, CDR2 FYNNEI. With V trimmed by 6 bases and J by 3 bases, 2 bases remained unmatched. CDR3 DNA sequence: TGTGCCAGCAGGAGGGACAGGGACACTGAAGCTTTCTTT. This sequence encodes CASRRDRDTEAFF.

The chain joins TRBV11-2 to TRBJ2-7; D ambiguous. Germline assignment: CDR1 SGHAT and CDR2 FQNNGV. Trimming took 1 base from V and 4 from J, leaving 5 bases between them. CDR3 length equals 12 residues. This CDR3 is CASSLGRYEQYF. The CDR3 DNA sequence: TGTGCCAGCAGCTTAGGGAGATACGAGCAGTACTTC.

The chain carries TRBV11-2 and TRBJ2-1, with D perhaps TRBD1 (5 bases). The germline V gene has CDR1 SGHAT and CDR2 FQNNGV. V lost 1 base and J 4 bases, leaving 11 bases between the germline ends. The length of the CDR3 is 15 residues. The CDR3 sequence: CASSLAGPGYNEQFF. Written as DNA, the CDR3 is TGTGCCAGCAGCTTAGCAGGGCCCGGGTACAATGAGCAGTTCTTC.

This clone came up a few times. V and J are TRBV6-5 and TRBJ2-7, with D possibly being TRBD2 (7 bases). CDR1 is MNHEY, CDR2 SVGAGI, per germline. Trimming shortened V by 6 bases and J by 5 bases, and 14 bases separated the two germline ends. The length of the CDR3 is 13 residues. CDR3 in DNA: TGTGCCAGCAGGACGGGGGGCCGGAACGAGCAGTACTTC. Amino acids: CASRTGGRNEQYF.

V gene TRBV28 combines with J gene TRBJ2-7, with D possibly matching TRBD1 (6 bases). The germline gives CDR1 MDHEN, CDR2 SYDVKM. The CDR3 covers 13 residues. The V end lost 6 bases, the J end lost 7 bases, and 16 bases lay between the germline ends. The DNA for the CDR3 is TGTGCCAGCAGCCAGCCACAGGGTCGAGAGCAGTACTTC. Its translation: CASSQPQGREQYF.

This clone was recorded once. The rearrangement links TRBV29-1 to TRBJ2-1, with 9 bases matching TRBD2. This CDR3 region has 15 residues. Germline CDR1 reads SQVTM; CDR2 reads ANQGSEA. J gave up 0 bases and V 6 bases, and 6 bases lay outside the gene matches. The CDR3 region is CSVASGVISYNEQFF. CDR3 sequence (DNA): TGCAGCGTAGCTAGCGGGGTGATCTCCTACAATGAGCAGTTCTTC.

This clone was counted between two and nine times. The CDR3 sequence: CASSFGGGAVETQYF. The CDR3 DNA follows: TGTGCCAGCAGCTTTGGCGGGGGGGCCGTAGAGACCCAGTACTTC. The gene calls are TRBV5-6 and TRBJ2-5; the match to TRBD2 covers 9 bases. The germline V gene has CDR1 SGHDT and CDR2 YYEEEE. The CDR3 is made up of 15 amino acids. V shed 2 bases, J shed 4 bases, and the junction held 6 bases outside the gene matches.

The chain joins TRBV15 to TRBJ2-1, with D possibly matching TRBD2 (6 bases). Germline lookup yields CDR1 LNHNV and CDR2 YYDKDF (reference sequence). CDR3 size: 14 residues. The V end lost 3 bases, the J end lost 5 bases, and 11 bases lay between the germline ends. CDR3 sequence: CATSREGINNEQFF. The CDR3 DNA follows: TGTGCCACCAGCAGGGAGGGCATTAACAATGAGCAGTTCTTC.

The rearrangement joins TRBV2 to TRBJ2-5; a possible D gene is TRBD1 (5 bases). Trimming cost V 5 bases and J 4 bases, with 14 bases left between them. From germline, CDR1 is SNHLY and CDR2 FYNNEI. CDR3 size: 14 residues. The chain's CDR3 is CASSLQGTPETQYF. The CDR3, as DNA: TGTGCCAGCAGTCTCCAGGGTACCCCAGAGACCCAGTACTTC.

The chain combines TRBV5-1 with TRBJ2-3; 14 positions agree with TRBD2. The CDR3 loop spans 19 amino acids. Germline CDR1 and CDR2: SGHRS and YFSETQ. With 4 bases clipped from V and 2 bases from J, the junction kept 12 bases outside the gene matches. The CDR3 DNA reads TGCGCCAGCAGCCTAGCTAGGACTAGCGGGGGGTTCGCCACAGATACGCAGTATTTT. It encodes CASSLARTSGGFATDTQYF. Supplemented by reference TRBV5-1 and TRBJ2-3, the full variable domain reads KAGVTQTPRYLIKTRGQQVTLSCSPISGHRSVSWYQQTPGQGLQFLFEYFSETQRNKGNFPGRFSGRQFSNSRSEMNVSTLELGDSALYLCASSLARTSGGFATDTQYFGPGTRLTVL.

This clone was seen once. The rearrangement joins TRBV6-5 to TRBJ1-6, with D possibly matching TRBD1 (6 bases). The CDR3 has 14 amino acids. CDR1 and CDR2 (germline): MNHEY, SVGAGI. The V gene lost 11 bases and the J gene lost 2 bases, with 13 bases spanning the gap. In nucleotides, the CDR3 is TGTGCCGGCCGCGAGGGGGCCTATAATTCACCCCTCCACTTT. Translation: CAGREGAYNSPLHF.

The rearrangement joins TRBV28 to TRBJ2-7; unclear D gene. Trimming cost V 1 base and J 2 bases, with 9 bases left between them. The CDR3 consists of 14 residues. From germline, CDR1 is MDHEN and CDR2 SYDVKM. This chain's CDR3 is CASSLSRPPYEQYF. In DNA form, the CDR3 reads TGTGCCAGCAGTTTATCGAGGCCACCCTACGAGCAGTACTTC.

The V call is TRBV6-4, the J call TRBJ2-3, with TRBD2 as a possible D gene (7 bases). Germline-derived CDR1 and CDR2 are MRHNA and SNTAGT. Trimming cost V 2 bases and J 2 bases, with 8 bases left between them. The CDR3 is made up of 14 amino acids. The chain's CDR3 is CASSDGGATDTQYF. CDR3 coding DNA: TGTGCCAGCAGTGACGGGGGGGCCACAGATACGCAGTATTTT.

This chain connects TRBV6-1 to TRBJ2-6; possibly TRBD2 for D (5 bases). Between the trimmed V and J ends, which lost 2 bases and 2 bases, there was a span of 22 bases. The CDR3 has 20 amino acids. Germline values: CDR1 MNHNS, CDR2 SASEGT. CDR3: CASSENRAGQFQAGANVLTF. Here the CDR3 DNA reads TGTGCCAGCAGTGAAAATCGGGCGGGTCAGTTTCAGGCTGGGGCCAACGTCCTGACTTTC.